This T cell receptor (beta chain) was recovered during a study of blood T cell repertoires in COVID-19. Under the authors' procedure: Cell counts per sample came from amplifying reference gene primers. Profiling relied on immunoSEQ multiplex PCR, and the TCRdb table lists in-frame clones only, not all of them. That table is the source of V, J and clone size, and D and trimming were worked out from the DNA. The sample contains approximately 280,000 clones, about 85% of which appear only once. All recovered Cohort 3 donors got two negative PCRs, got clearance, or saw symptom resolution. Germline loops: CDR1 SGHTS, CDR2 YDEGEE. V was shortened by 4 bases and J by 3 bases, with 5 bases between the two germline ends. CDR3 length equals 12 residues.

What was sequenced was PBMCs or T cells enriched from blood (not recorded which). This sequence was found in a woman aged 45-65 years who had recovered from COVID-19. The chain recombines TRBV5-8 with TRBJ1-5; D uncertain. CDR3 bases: TGTGCCAGCAGCCGTTCCAATCAGCCCCAGCATTTT. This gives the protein CASSRSNQPQHF.